What follows are 8 T cell receptor beta chains derived from one specimen sequenced in a study of blood T cell repertoires in COVID-19. Profiling relied on immunoSEQ multiplex PCR, and the TCRdb table lists in-frame clones only, not all of them. The data contain a few hundred thousand clones, roughly nine tenths of them singletons. The sample was peripheral blood. The receptors stem from a man in his forties with acute or convalescent COVID-19.

The V and J genes are TRBV24-1 and TRBJ1-2; 8 bases align to TRBD1. The CDR3 is 15 amino acids. V trimming: 3 bases; J trimming: 5 bases; junction bases outside the gene matches: 7. Germline CDR1 reads KGHDR; CDR2 reads SFDVKD. This CDR3 reads CATSDPGQGPYGYTF. CDR3 in DNA: TGTGCCACCAGTGATCCCGGACAGGGCCCGTATGGCTACACCTTC.

V and J are TRBV30 and TRBJ2-7; tentatively, D is TRBD1 (6 bases). The V and J ends lost 4 bases and 2 bases respectively, with 12 bases between them. This CDR3 has 13 residues. Looked up from germline, CDR1 is GTSNPN and CDR2 is SVGIG (reference sequence). The CDR3 nucleotides read TGTGCCTGGATGGGGGCCGCGACCTACGAGCAGTACTTC. Protein: CAWMGAATYEQYF.

The DNA of the CDR3 is TGTGCCAGCAGCTCCGGGACAGGAGATGGCTACACCTTC. It is translated as CASSSGTGDGYTF. This sequence joins TRBV5-6 and TRBJ1-2; 8 bases fit TRBD1. The CDR3 extends over 13 amino acids. V dropped 3 bases and J dropped 6; count of bases not matched to a gene: 4. The V gene's germline CDR1 is SGHDT and CDR2 YYEEEE.

This chain joins TRBV18 and TRBJ2-1; 10 positions agree with TRBD2. With 2 bases clipped from V and 3 bases from J, the junction kept 4 bases outside the gene matches. Germline V gene lookup returns CDR1 KGHSH and CDR2 LQKENI. This CDR3 is built from 16 residues. The DNA of the CDR3 is TGTGCCAGCTCACCATGGACTAGCGGAAACTACAATGAGCAGTTCTTC. Its translation: CASSPWTSGNYNEQFF.

This chain links TRBV4-3 with TRBJ2-7; TRBD1 agrees at 8 bases. The CDR3 length is 13 residues. CDR1 and CDR2 (germline): LGHNA, YSLEER. The junction had 1 base not matched to a gene; V was cut back by 3 bases and J by 3 bases. The CDR3 sequence is CASSHGQGYEQYF. CDR3 nucleotides: TGCGCCAGCAGCCACGGACAGGGCTACGAGCAGTACTTC.

The gene calls are TRBV6-6 and TRBJ2-7, with D possibly being TRBD2 (6 bases). V lost 6 bases to trimming and J lost 2 bases, with 17 bases between them. Germline CDR1 is MNHNY and CDR2 is SVGAGI (reference sequence). CDR3 size: 15 residues. The CDR3 here is CASRKTRTETYEQYF. The CDR3 DNA is TGTGCCAGCAGGAAGACTAGGACGGAGACCTACGAGCAGTACTTC.

This sequence joins TRBV7-3 and TRBJ1-1; 8 bases are a match to TRBD1. J lost 7 bases, V lost 3 bases, and 4 bases had no gene match. The germline V gene has CDR1 SGHTA and CDR2 FQGTGA. CDR3 length equals 13 residues. The CDR3: CASSLDRVHEAFF. The CDR3 DNA follows: TGTGCCAGCAGCTTGGACAGGGTACATGAAGCTTTCTTT.

The chain recombines TRBV3-1 (or the pseudogene TRBV3-2) with TRBJ2-7; tentative D call: TRBD2 (6 bases). The CDR3 has 14 residues. Germline V CDR1 and CDR2: LGHDT, YNNKEL (reference sequence). Deletions cut 5 bases from V and 3 bases from J, with 14 bases between. CDR3 protein: CASSELGGYYEQYF. DNA for the CDR3: TGTGCCAGCAGCGAATTGGGGGGTTACTACGAGCAGTACTTC.